Listed below are T cell receptor beta chains from one sample, sequenced in a study of blood T cell repertoires in COVID-19. TCRdb's table, derived via immunoSEQ multiplex PCR, lists solely in-frame clones and lacks some. The profile shows 140,000 or so clones, roughly four fifths of them singletons. The specimen sequenced was PBMCs or T cells enriched from blood (not recorded which). The receptors here all came from a woman aged 50 to 65 with acute COVID-19. The CDR3 runs from the conserved cysteine through the conserved F or W. Fields, in order: CDR3 protein, D gene, J gene, V gene. A D gene is named only where the DNA matches it firmly.

cdr3_aa: CASSQVGVQGNTF
d_call: TRBD1
j_call: TRBJ1-2
v_call: TRBV4-2

cdr3_aa: CASSPLEGGEQYF
d_call: -
j_call: TRBJ2-7
v_call: TRBV18

cdr3_aa: CSVDSVSYEQYF
d_call: -
j_call: TRBJ2-7
v_call: TRBV29-1

cdr3_aa: CASSLETAAYGYTF
d_call: -
j_call: TRBJ1-2
v_call: TRBV7-9

cdr3_aa: CASSFQGPTTEAFF
d_call: -
j_call: TRBJ1-1
v_call: TRBV5-1

cdr3_aa: CASSFSAGVGGAQYF
d_call: TRBD2
j_call: TRBJ2-5
v_call: TRBV7-2

cdr3_aa: CASSEGQMTVYQPQHF
d_call: -
j_call: TRBJ1-5
v_call: TRBV2

cdr3_aa: CAIGQGSVEQYF
d_call: TRBD1
j_call: TRBJ2-7
v_call: TRBV10-3

cdr3_aa: CASSRGTGGSYEQYF
d_call: TRBD1
j_call: TRBJ2-7
v_call: TRBV19

cdr3_aa: CASSQPPGRTGSVYGYTF
d_call: -
j_call: TRBJ1-2
v_call: TRBV3-1/TRBV3-2

cdr3_aa: CASSQIQGTTAKNIQYF
d_call: TRBD1
j_call: TRBJ2-4
v_call: TRBV4-3

cdr3_aa: CSVAANEDSPLHF
d_call: -
j_call: TRBJ1-6
v_call: TRBV29-1

cdr3_aa: CTSSQDWAGAYNEQFF
d_call: -
j_call: TRBJ2-1
v_call: TRBV1

cdr3_aa: CASKRGSDNSPLHF
d_call: -
j_call: TRBJ1-6
v_call: TRBV21-1

cdr3_aa: CASSSGLAGEGDTQYF
d_call: TRBD2
j_call: TRBJ2-3
v_call: TRBV27

cdr3_aa: CASSLGQARYNSPLHF
d_call: -
j_call: TRBJ1-6
v_call: TRBV5-1

cdr3_aa: CASSLALSTDTQYF
d_call: -
j_call: TRBJ2-3
v_call: TRBV27

cdr3_aa: CASSPRTVPANVLTF
d_call: -
j_call: TRBJ2-6
v_call: TRBV11-3

cdr3_aa: CASSYVLRWDSAYEQYF
d_call: TRBD1
j_call: TRBJ2-7
v_call: TRBV6-2/TRBV6-3

cdr3_aa: CASTPGLTVNQPQHF
d_call: -
j_call: TRBJ1-5
v_call: TRBV19

cdr3_aa: CASSLARLGGVTF
d_call: -
j_call: TRBJ1-1
v_call: TRBV12-3/TRBV12-4

cdr3_aa: CASSQGGEAQETQYF
d_call: -
j_call: TRBJ2-5
v_call: TRBV3-1/TRBV3-2

cdr3_aa: CAIKAELDYNEQFF
d_call: -
j_call: TRBJ2-1
v_call: TRBV9

cdr3_aa: CASSLGPLGGRGTDTQYF
d_call: -
j_call: TRBJ2-3
v_call: TRBV7-9

cdr3_aa: CASSIGRQGDFYEQYF
d_call: TRBD1
j_call: TRBJ2-7
v_call: TRBV19